This T cell receptor beta chain was recovered during a study of T-cell memory formation after mild COVID-19. Overall study results and limits: Shrinking CD4+ clones were chiefly CM and EM; CD8+ ones were chiefly EMRA. Some responding clones appeared in pre-infection memory, suggesting cross-reactive memory joined.

The trim removed 4 bases at V and 4 bases at J, leaving 8 bases unmatched. The CDR3 loop spans 15 amino acids. From germline, CDR1 is PRHDT and CDR2 FYEKMQ (reference sequence). This clonotype was detected a few times. Its cognate antigen is unknown. TCRdb recomputed calls from the 5' RACE reads with MiXCR, one row per CDR3 protein. This table has around 200,000 distinct CDR3 sequences, over 20% appearing once. The sequenced material came from PBMCs or a T cell subset sorted from them (not recorded which). The TCR sequence derives from an adult woman who had mild COVID-19 (a few samples of this study predate the infection). Cell type and time point are not known. The chain links TRBV13 to TRBJ1-2, with 8 bases fitting TRBD1. In DNA form, the CDR3 reads TGTGCCAGCAGCTCGGGGACAGGAGTTCTCTATGGCTACACCTTC. Its translation: CASSSGTGVLYGYTF.